The clone carrying this TCR beta chain has just one count. What it binds is unknown. At one of its ends the junction is not consistent with the germline gene, which may arise from a read error. The entry originates in a study of graft-versus-host responses after intestinal transplantation. About the research overall: Anti-thymocyte globulin served as induction for all recipients, who then took tacrolimus and steroids for about three years. Study conclusions and caveats: GvH clones occurred in recipient marrow; some first appeared in ileum or blood.

The authors processed graft tissue to release intraepithelial and lamina propria lymphocytes. Profiling relied on immunoSEQ multiplex PCR, and the TCRdb table lists in-frame clones only, not all of them. This sample carries around 15,000 clones, roughly 68% of them seen once, and the ten largest clones take roughly 25%. This material consisted of ileum tissue, taken about 680 days after intestinal transplantation. This receptor was identified in a human patient who received an intestinal transplant, so some T cells may come from the graft donor.

CDR3 protein: CASGLSNSYEQYF. As DNA, the CDR3 is TGTGCCAGCGGCTTGTCCAACTCCTACGAGCAGTACTTC. This chain links TRBV5-7 with TRBJ2-7; no firm D call. TRBV5-7 is filed as an ORF, its function uncertain. The length of the CDR3 is 13 residues.